The 31 T cell receptor beta chains in this list originate from one sample, sequenced in a study of shared clonotypes between healthy human individuals. The method was immunoSEQ multiplex PCR; TCRdb's version includes in-frame clones alone and lacks a portion of them. Here the sample spans around 2.1 million clones, 90% to 96% being singletons. The material sequenced was naive CD4+ T cells sorted from blood. Sample subset: CD45RA+ positively selected. These receptor sequences come from a man younger than 35 in good health.

The V and J genes are TRBV9 and TRBJ1-2; 9 bases map to TRBD1. Germline V gene data show CDR1 as SGDLS and CDR2 as YYNGEE. The CDR3 totals 14 residues. The J segment lost 4 bases and the V segment lost 5 bases, leaving 6 bases of the junction unmatched. CDR3 sequence: CASSRGGQGYGYTF. CDR3 nucleotides: TGTGCCAGCAGTCGAGGGGGACAGGGCTATGGCTACACCTTC.

This chain joins TRBV30 and TRBJ1-1; 8 bases align to TRBD1. The germline V gene has CDR1 GTSNPN and CDR2 SVGIG (reference sequence). J lost 6 bases, V lost 2 bases, and 2 bases had no gene match. The CDR3 consists of 12 residues. CDR3 region: CAWSSTGAEAFF. CDR3 DNA: TGTGCCTGGAGTTCGACAGGGGCTGAAGCTTTCTTT.

This clone has a handful of counts. Other DNA variants within this sample encode the same CDR3. The chain recombines TRBV28 with TRBJ1-1; D is undetermined. The ends were cut back, 7 bases at V and 1 base at J, with 4 bases in the middle. Germline CDR1 MDHEN, CDR2 SYDVKM. The CDR3 spans 11 residues. CDR3 sequence (DNA): TGTGCCAGCACCTCGAACACTGAAGCTTTCTTT. Translated, it gives CASTSNTEAFF.

This sequence joins TRBV27 and TRBJ1-1, with D tentatively TRBD1 (5 bases). Germline V gives CDR1 MNHEY, CDR2 SMNVEV (reference sequence). The CDR3 has 15 amino acids. Trimming removed 0 bases at V and 1 base at J, with 9 bases between. CDR3 nucleotide sequence: TGTGCCAGCAGTTTATCGACAGATAAGAACACTGAAGCTTTCTTT. This sequence encodes CASSLSTDKNTEAFF.

The chain is built from TRBV5-1 and TRBJ2-2, with D maybe TRBD2 (6 bases). Germline CDR1 and CDR2: SGHRS and YFSETQ. V lost 6 bases, J lost 1 base, and 10 bases lay in between. The CDR3 spans 14 residues. The CDR3 nucleotides are TGCGCCAGCAACCGGGACTGGAACACCGGGGAGCTGTTTTTT. It specifies CASNRDWNTGELFF.

The genes are TRBV5-1 and TRBJ1-3; D is undetermined. V lost 0 bases, J lost 2 bases, and 6 bases lay in between. The CDR3 loop spans 14 amino acids. CDR1 and CDR2 (germline): SGHRS, YFSETQ. This CDR3 is CASSLDQPGNTIYF. The CDR3 DNA reads as TGCGCCAGCAGCTTGGATCAGCCTGGAAACACCATATATTTT.

This clone was found a few times. The V gene is TRBV7-9, the J gene TRBJ1-6; D is unclear. The CDR3 contains 15 residues. Trimming took off 3 bases at V and 8 bases at J, with 14 bases between the two ends. CDR1 is SEHNR, CDR2 FQNEAQ, per germline (reference sequence). The CDR3 region is CASSFPRNTDSPLHF. In DNA form, the CDR3 reads TGTGCCAGCAGCTTCCCCCGGAACACGGATTCACCCCTCCACTTT.

The rearrangement links TRBV11-2 to TRBJ2-5; TRBD2 is a possible D gene (5 bases). Trimming took off 1 base at V and 9 bases at J, with 15 bases between the two ends. CDR1 and CDR2 from the germline V gene are SGHAT and FQNNGV. The CDR3 loop spans 14 amino acids. The CDR3 loop is CASSLAPVLEAQYF. Here the CDR3 DNA reads TGTGCCAGCAGCTTAGCGCCGGTGTTGGAGGCCCAGTACTTC.

The gene calls are TRBV7-9 and TRBJ1-4; TRBD1 is a possible D gene (5 bases). Germline-derived CDR1 and CDR2 are SEHNR and FQNEAQ (reference sequence). There are 14 residues in the CDR3. The ends were cut back, 1 base at V and 7 bases at J, with 10 bases in the middle. The CDR3 DNA sequence: TGTGCCAGCAGCTTAGGGGGGAAGAGTGAAAAACTGTTTTTT. Protein sequence: CASSLGGKSEKLFF.

The gene calls are TRBV19 and TRBJ2-5, with D tentatively TRBD1 or TRBD2 (5 bases each). CDR1 is LNHDA and CDR2 is SQIVND in the germline V gene (reference sequence). The CDR3 has 14 amino acids. Trimming removed 3 bases at V and 5 bases at J, with 13 bases between. The CDR3: CASSMPGRAETQYF. DNA for the CDR3: TGTGCCAGTAGTATGCCGGGACGGGCCGAGACCCAGTACTTC.

The CDR3 DNA is TGTGCCAGCACCCGGGAGGCCTACAATGAGCAGTTCTTC. Residues: CASTREAYNEQFF. V is TRBV2 and J is TRBJ2-1; 7 bases fit TRBD2. The V gene's germline CDR1 is SNHLY and CDR2 FYNNEI. This CDR3 contains 13 residues. Germline trimming cut 7 bases from V and 2 bases from J; bases unmatched to any gene: 2.

This clone was seen a few times. The rearrangement joins TRBV7-9 to TRBJ1-6; D is unclear. Germline V gives CDR1 SEHNR, CDR2 FQNEAQ (reference sequence). The CDR3 is made up of 15 amino acids. The V end lost 2 bases, the J end lost 5 bases, and 10 bases lay between the germline ends. The CDR3 region is CASSLNAPHNSPLHF. CDR3 coding DNA: TGTGCCAGCAGCTTAAACGCGCCACATAATTCACCCCTCCACTTT.

The chain employs TRBV6-5 and TRBJ1-4; D unresolved. Germline lookup yields CDR1 MNHEY and CDR2 SVGAGI. The CDR3 extends over 14 amino acids. V lost 7 bases, J lost 8 bases, and 17 bases lay in between. The CDR3 DNA is TGTGCCAGCACCCGGGGAGGGTCCGAGGAAAAACTGTTTTTT. It is translated as CASTRGGSEEKLFF.

This clone was seen a handful of times. V and J are TRBV2 and TRBJ2-7; D is possibly TRBD1 (6 bases). The CDR3 has 14 residues. V was pared by 9 bases and J by 0 bases, with 15 bases between. The V gene's germline CDR1 is SNHLY and CDR2 FYNNEI. CDR3 amino acids: CASRSDRYSYEQYF. The CDR3 DNA reads TGTGCCAGTCGATCAGACAGGTACTCCTACGAGCAGTACTTC. Full variable domain (outside the CDR3, taken from reference TRBV2 and TRBJ2-7): EPEVTQTPSHQVTQMGQEVILRCVPISNHLYFYWYRQILGQKVEFLVSFYNNEISEKSEIFDDQFSVERPDGSNFTLKIRSTKLEDSAMYFCASRSDRYSYEQYFGPGTRLTVT.

Of note for this clone: Different DNA sequences within this sample yield the same CDR3. This chain's CDR3 is CASSLPSVEQYF. The CDR3 DNA reads TGCGCCAGCAGCTTACCTAGCGTCGAGCAGTACTTC. This chain connects TRBV5-1 to TRBJ2-7, with D perhaps TRBD2 (6 bases). Looked up from germline, CDR1 is SGHRS and CDR2 is YFSETQ. V was shortened by 2 bases and J by 6 bases, with 9 bases between the two germline ends. The CDR3 is 12 residues long.

The V and J genes are TRBV9 and TRBJ1-2, with a possible D match to TRBD1 (5 bases). V gave up 2 bases and J gave up 4 bases, with 12 bases separating them. This CDR3 is 14 amino acids long. Germline-derived CDR1 and CDR2 are SGDLS and YYNGEE. The DNA for the CDR3 is TGTGCCAGCAGCGTCAGTGTTCAGGGCTATGGCTACACCTTC. Its protein is CASSVSVQGYGYTF.

Details on this clone: Other DNA variants within this sample encode the same CDR3. The CDR3: CSVVRGSTDTQYF. The CDR3 bases are TGCAGCGTTGTTCGCGGTAGCACAGATACGCAGTATTTT. This chain connects TRBV29-1 to TRBJ2-3; D is unresolved. The CDR3 contains 13 residues. CDR1 and CDR2 from the germline V gene are SQVTM and ANQGSEA. The V end was cut by 4 bases, the J end by 0 bases, with 8 bases between.

This chain connects TRBV6-5 to TRBJ1-4; perhaps TRBD1 as D (6 bases). The CDR3 runs to 15 residues. Trimming pared 0 bases from V and 8 bases from J, leaving 13 bases between. The germline V gene has CDR1 MNHEY and CDR2 SVGAGI. This chain's CDR3 is CASSYSRGGGEKLFF. The CDR3 DNA follows: TGTGCCAGCAGTTACTCCAGGGGCGGCGGGGAAAAACTGTTTTTT.

The rearrangement links TRBV5-1 to TRBJ2-3, with a weak D call TRBD2 (6 bases). CDR3 size: 14 residues. V lost 5 bases, J lost 2 bases, and 12 bases lay in between. Germline V gene sequence: CDR1 SGHRS, CDR2 YFSETQ. CDR3 bases: TGCGCCAGCAGGACAAGCGGGCCCACAGATACGCAGTATTTT. Translation: CASRTSGPTDTQYF.

This chain joins TRBV18 and TRBJ1-2; TRBD1 aligns across 7 bases. Per the germline V gene, CDR1 is KGHSH and CDR2 is LQKENI. This CDR3 region has 14 residues. V trimming: 4 bases; J trimming: 6 bases; junction bases outside the gene matches: 8. Here the CDR3 reads CASSRSGTDHGYTF. The DNA for the CDR3 is TGTGCCAGCTCACGCTCCGGGACAGATCATGGCTACACCTTC.

This clone was recorded only once. V and J are TRBV11-2 and TRBJ1-6; 9 bases map to TRBD1. Germline loops: CDR1 SGHAT, CDR2 FQNNGV. The CDR3 is 16 amino acids. J lost 8 bases, V lost 1 base, and 6 bases had no gene match. CDR3 region: CASSLVGTGPYSPLHF. The CDR3 DNA sequence: TGTGCCAGCAGCTTAGTGGGGACAGGGCCGTATTCACCCCTCCACTTT.

The rearrangement joins TRBV6-4 to TRBJ1-1; 7 nucleotides line up with TRBD1. Trimming took 6 bases from V and 4 from J; bases not matched to a gene: 8. The CDR3 contains 14 residues. Germline values: CDR1 MRHNA, CDR2 SNTAGT. This CDR3 reads CASSEQGFGTEAFF. In DNA form, the CDR3 reads TGTGCCAGCAGCGAACAGGGGTTCGGCACTGAAGCTTTCTTT.

The chain carries TRBV10-3 and TRBJ1-1, with TRBD1 identical over 7 bases. Looked up from germline, CDR1 is ENHRY and CDR2 is SYGVKD. CDR3 length: 14 residues. Germline trimming cut 6 bases from V and 4 bases from J; bases unmatched to any gene: 8. DNA of the CDR3: TGTGCCATCAGAAGCGACAGGGAGGGCACTGAAGCTTTCTTT. Encoded protein: CAIRSDREGTEAFF.

This sequence joins TRBV4-1 and TRBJ1-4, with D perhaps matching TRBD1 (5 bases). The CDR3 extends over 13 amino acids. The V and J ends lost 8 bases and 4 bases respectively, with 11 bases between them. The V gene's germline CDR1 is MGHRA and CDR2 YSYEKL. The CDR3 DNA is TGCGCCAGCGCACGACAGAATAATGAAAAACTGTTTTTT. Its translation: CASARQNNEKLFF.

V is TRBV5-1 and J is TRBJ2-7; 7 bases are shared with TRBD2. V shed 3 bases, J shed 0 bases, and the junction held 9 bases outside the gene matches. The CDR3 is made up of 16 amino acids. Germline CDR1 reads SGHRS; CDR2 reads YFSETQ. The CDR3 region has the DNA TGCGCCAGCAGCTCCGGGACTACCTGGAGCTCCTACGAGCAGTACTTC. This translates into CASSSGTTWSSYEQYF.

The chain recombines TRBV27 with TRBJ2-7; 8 positions match TRBD1. The CDR3 sequence is 13 residues long. CDR1 and CDR2 from the germline V gene are MNHEY and SMNVEV (reference sequence). J was trimmed by 2 bases and V by 6 bases; bases with no gene match: 3. CDR3 protein: CASRRQGPYEQYF. CDR3 nucleotides: TGTGCCAGCAGACGACAGGGGCCCTACGAGCAGTACTTC.

The V gene is TRBV6-6, the J gene TRBJ2-3; a possible D gene is TRBD2 (6 bases). This CDR3 contains 16 residues. The germline V gene has CDR1 MNHNY and CDR2 SVGAGI (reference sequence). Trimming stripped 6 bases from V and 0 bases from J, with 16 bases between. CDR3 residues: CASSLLAEPSTDTQYF. CDR3 in DNA: TGTGCCAGCAGCCTCTTAGCGGAACCTAGCACAGATACGCAGTATTTT.

V is TRBV6-1 and J is TRBJ1-2; 7 positions match TRBD1. The germline gives CDR1 MNHNS, CDR2 SASEGT. The CDR3 length is 13 residues. Trimming cost V 6 bases and J 4 bases; bases outside gene matches: 5. The CDR3 loop reads CASRSQGTYGYTF. The CDR3 bases are TGTGCCAGCAGGTCACAGGGGACCTATGGCTACACCTTC.

This chain joins TRBV6-1 and TRBJ1-2; 7 bases line up with TRBD1. V lost 4 bases, J lost 5 bases, and 13 bases stayed unmatched. CDR1 MNHNS and CDR2 SASEGT come from the germline V gene. The length of the CDR3 is 16 residues. DNA for the CDR3: TGTGCCAGCAGTGTATTGGGAGGGGGCGGCGTTTATGGCTACACCTTC. This gives the protein CASSVLGGGGVYGYTF.

V usage is TRBV5-6 and J usage is TRBJ2-7, with TRBD2 matching 8 bases. Germline CDR1 is SGHDT and CDR2 is YYEEEE. The length of the CDR3 is 16 residues. The ends lost 6 bases at V and 2 bases at J; junction bases unmatched: 13. CDR3 loop: CASTQWGLAGAYEQYF. CDR3 sequence (DNA): TGTGCCAGCACCCAGTGGGGGCTAGCGGGTGCCTACGAGCAGTACTTC.

This clone was recorded once. The gene calls are TRBV28 and TRBJ2-1; possibly TRBD1 for D (6 bases). CDR1 and CDR2 (germline): MDHEN, SYDVKM. Between the trimmed V and J ends, which lost 2 bases and 7 bases, there was a span of 9 bases. The CDR3 covers 13 residues. CDR3 region: CASSLPDRNEQFF. The DNA for the CDR3 is TGTGCCAGCAGTTTACCAGACAGGAATGAGCAGTTCTTC.